This TCR beta chain appears in the sequencing data of a study of blood T cell repertoires in COVID-19. Study in general: From T cells, B-cell-depleted T cells, or PBMCs came the material, which was cDNA or gDNA.

Cohort assignment relied on participant-reported clinical history. In the study's own analysis: Estimated nucleated cell counts came from reference gene primer amplification. Some clones are missing from TCRdb's copy, which holds only in-frame ones; the method was immunoSEQ multiplex PCR. V and J calls and clone size are as listed in that table; D and trimming were resolved from the DNA. The sample holds 220,000 or so clones, over 80% seen once. After removal of 6 bases from V and 5 bases from J, the junction contained 10 bases not matched to a gene. The CDR3 has 16 amino acids. Germline CDR1 is SGHVS and CDR2 is FNYEAQ. A single count supports this clone.

The J gene is TRBJ2-1, the V gene TRBV7-6; 10 bases align to TRBD2. This TCR was sampled from a man aged 50 to 60 who had been exposed to COVID-19. Material: PBMCs or T cells enriched from blood (not recorded which). CDR3 DNA: TGTGCCAGCAGTTATGCTAGCGGGAGCTACGACAATGAGCAGTTCTTC. Protein sequence: CASSYASGSYDNEQFF.